The source of this T cell receptor (beta chain) is a study of CD8 T cells in ankylosing spondylitis. From the 5' RACE reads, TCRdb called clonotypes with MiXCR, one entry per CDR3 protein. This table holds around 42,000 distinct CDR3 sequences, 2.7% found once. At least ten counts were recorded for this clonotype. Its specificity is unknown. The CDR3 covers 13 residues. Germline CDR1 is SGDLS and CDR2 is YYNGEE. The V gene lost 3 bases and the J gene lost 7 bases, with 13 bases spanning the gap. Findings and limits, study-wide: Some motif variants were previously reported in reactive arthritis synovial fluid and blood.

This sequence originates from a male donor with ankylosing spondylitis or in good health (not recorded which). The sequencing sample was made of blood, either unsorted or a sorted T cell fraction (not recorded which). V gene TRBV9 combines with J gene TRBJ1-2; possible D gene TRBD1, 5 bases. In nucleotides, the CDR3 is TGTGCCAGCAGCGCGACAGTGCTAGGTGGCTACACCTTC. Residues: CASSATVLGGYTF.